Below, 26 T cell receptor beta chains from the same sample are listed, as sequenced in a study of low-dose radiotherapy and immunotherapy resistance in tumors. Priming of first-strand cDNA relied on TRAV- and TRBV-specific primers (covering alpha and beta chains). The PCR that amplified TCRs ran for approximately 18 cycles, relying on a constant-region primer and a V-primer adapter. TCRdb analysed the reads with MiXCR anew, one entry per CDR3 protein. Of 75,000 to 95,000 distinct CDR3 sequences detected, more than 8.5% appear once; the ten largest clones hold more than 0.85%. Stated time point: before trial treatment. This specimen consisted of PBMCs, obtained before treatment. These TCRs come from a male donor with prostate cancer.

This clonotype was picked up many times. The chain employs TRBV29-1 and TRBJ1-3; 7 bases fit TRBD1. This CDR3 region has 13 residues. V lost 6 bases and J lost 5; bases outside the gene matches: 7. Germline V gene data show CDR1 as SQVTM and CDR2 as ANQGSEA. CDR3 nucleotide sequence: TGCAGCGTCCTTCAGGGACAGAGAAACACCATATATTTT. Translating gives CSVLQGQRNTIYF.

In its sample, this clonotype was seen many times. The chain carries TRBV30 and TRBJ2-7; D possibly corresponds to TRBD1 (5 bases). Trimming pared 4 bases from V and 2 bases from J, leaving 15 bases between. Germline-derived CDR1 and CDR2 are GTSNPN and SVGIG (reference sequence). CDR3 length: 14 amino acids. CDR3 sequence reads: CAWTRTQKAYEQYF. The DNA for the CDR3 is TGTGCCTGGACCAGGACACAAAAGGCCTACGAGCAGTACTTC.

This clonotype has a handful of counts. The J gene is TRBJ1-2, the V gene TRBV6-5; 7 bases align to TRBD1. The germline V gene has CDR1 MNHEY and CDR2 SVGAGI. This CDR3 has 15 residues. V was clipped by 6 bases and J by 4 bases; unmatched bases: 11. This CDR3 reads CASSDGGGGGYGYTF. DNA of the CDR3: TGTGCCAGCAGCGACGGGGGAGGGGGCGGCTATGGCTACACCTTC.

This clonotype was seen repeatedly, ten times or more. V is TRBV7-2 and J is TRBJ2-5; D may be TRBD1 (6 bases). V lost 5 bases and J lost 4, with 11 bases in between. Germline V gene lookup returns CDR1 SGHTA and CDR2 FQGNSA. The length of the CDR3 is 13 residues. This CDR3 reads CASSNRVGETQYF. CDR3 DNA sequence: TGTGCCAGCAGCAACAGGGTCGGAGAGACCCAGTACTTC.

This clonotype has at least ten counts. This rearrangement joins TRBV28 to TRBJ1-1; D is possibly TRBD1 (6 bases). Trimming took 5 bases from V and 7 from J, leaving 20 bases between them. The CDR3 is 15 amino acids. The V gene's germline CDR1 is MDHEN and CDR2 SYDVKM. CDR3 DNA sequence: TGTGCCAGCAGTCCTCCGGGACACAGTGTCTTTGAAGCTTTCTTT. Its protein product is CASSPPGHSVFEAFF.

This clonotype has a count of ten or more. The gene calls are TRBV7-6 and TRBJ2-1; TRBD2 agrees at 15 bases. CDR3 length: 19 residues. Per the germline V gene, CDR1 is SGHVS and CDR2 is FNYEAQ. V lost 5 bases and J lost 5; bases outside the gene matches: 13. CDR3: CASSTAGLAGGPFNNEQFF. The CDR3 DNA follows: TGTGCCAGCAGCACGGCGGGACTAGCGGGAGGTCCATTCAACAATGAGCAGTTCTTC.

This clonotype has more than one count but fewer than ten. V is TRBV27 and J is TRBJ2-1; 9 bases fit TRBD1. V lost 2 bases and J lost 4; bases outside the gene matches: 3. The CDR3 is 15 amino acids. Germline-derived CDR1 and CDR2 are MNHEY and SMNVEV (reference sequence). The CDR3 loop is CASSLGTGRYNEQFF. CDR3 sequence (DNA): TGTGCCAGCAGTTTAGGGACAGGGCGGTACAATGAGCAGTTCTTC.

This clonotype was detected many times. V usage is TRBV28 and J usage is TRBJ2-7; 7 positions match TRBD1. The ends lost 5 bases at V and 2 bases at J; junction bases unmatched: 6. The CDR3 consists of 14 residues. Per the germline V gene, CDR1 is MDHEN and CDR2 is SYDVKM. CDR3 loop: CASSTTGQTYEQYF. Written as DNA, the CDR3 is TGTGCCAGCAGTACGACGGGACAGACCTACGAGCAGTACTTC.

This clonotype was counted ten times or more. This sequence joins TRBV9 and TRBJ2-7; 12 nucleotides match TRBD1. Trimming took 3 bases from V and 5 from J; bases not matched to a gene: 6. Germline V CDR1 and CDR2: SGDLS, YYNGEE. CDR3 length equals 15 residues. The CDR3 reads CASSGGQGAGNEQYF. For the CDR3, the DNA is TGTGCCAGCAGCGGGGGACAGGGGGCAGGTAACGAGCAGTACTTC.

This clonotype was recorded many times. The V call is TRBV28, the J call TRBJ1-1; D gene uncertain. Trimming cost V 2 bases and J 6 bases, with 16 bases left between them. This CDR3 comprises 15 residues. CDR1 is MDHEN and CDR2 is SYDVKM in the germline V gene. In DNA form, the CDR3 reads TGTGCCAGCAGTTTAAGCAGCTCGGGCAAACCTGAAGCTTTCTTT. This sequence encodes CASSLSSSGKPEAFF.

On this clonotype itself: With only one base between it and a far larger clone, this is likely a read error. CDR3 sequence (DNA): TGTGCCAGCAGTCCCTGGACAGGGGGCTACAATGAGCAGTACTTC. This encodes CASSPWTGGYNEQYF. The chain is built from TRBV28 and TRBJ2-7; 11 nucleotides match TRBD1. Germline V gives CDR1 MDHEN, CDR2 SYDVKM. The CDR3 has 15 residues. The V and J ends lost 5 bases and 7 bases, in that order; junction bases with no gene match: 10.

This clonotype showed up many times. The chain uses TRBV30 and TRBJ1-1, with a possible D match to TRBD1 (5 bases). The CDR3 has 11 amino acids. V was trimmed by 2 bases and J by 6 bases, leaving 7 bases between them. Germline loops: CDR1 GTSNPN, CDR2 SVGIG (reference sequence). As DNA, the CDR3 is TGTGCCTGGAGTTTGGGGCCTGAAGCTTTCTTT. It translates to CAWSLGPEAFF.

This clonotype occurred many times. The V gene is TRBV7-2, the J gene TRBJ1-6, with TRBD1 matching 11 bases. The V and J ends lost 3 bases and 2 bases, in that order; junction bases with no gene match: 9. CDR1 is SGHTA, CDR2 FQGNSA, per germline. The CDR3 runs to 19 residues. The CDR3 sequence: CASSFAPGQGVTYNSPLHF. The CDR3 bases are TGTGCCAGCAGCTTCGCTCCGGGACAGGGGGTCACCTATAATTCACCCCTCCACTTT.

This clonotype was counted at least ten times. The chain is built from TRBV18 and TRBJ1-3, with unresolved D. Trimming shortened V by 1 base and J by 0 bases, and 10 bases separated the two germline ends. The CDR3 totals 16 residues. CDR1 and CDR2 (germline): KGHSH, LQKENI. The CDR3 region is CASSPQDPSSGNTIYF. The CDR3 DNA follows: TGTGCCAGCTCACCACAGGATCCTAGCTCTGGAAACACCATATATTTT. The complete variable domain, with remaining parts taken from reference TRBV18 and TRBJ1-3, reads NAGVMQNPRHLVRRRGQEARLRCSPMKGHSHVYWYRQLPEEGLKFMVYLQKENIIDESGMPKERFSAEFPKEGPSILRIQQVVRGDSAAYFCASSPQDPSSGNTIYFGEGSWLTVV.

In this sample, this clonotype turned up many times. In DNA form, the CDR3 reads TGTGCCAGCAGCCGACTAGCGGGAGGGCCGAGGTCGAATGAGCAGTTCTTC. This codes for CASSRLAGGPRSNEQFF. The rearrangement joins TRBV6-6 to TRBJ2-1; 14 positions match TRBD2. The CDR3 consists of 17 residues. Germline CDR1 MNHNY, CDR2 SVGAGI (reference sequence). Unmatched junction bases numbered 11, after V lost 6 bases and J lost 7 bases.

This clonotype was detected many times. The genes are TRBV28 and TRBJ2-7, with 10 bases lining up with TRBD2. There are 15 residues in the CDR3. Germline V CDR1 and CDR2: MDHEN, SYDVKM. The ends lost 10 bases at V and 0 bases at J; junction bases unmatched: 9. CDR3 in DNA: TGTGCCACCCACCTTTCTAGCGGGAGCTCCTACGAGCAGTACTTC. Translated: CATHLSSGSSYEQYF. The variable domain in full, completed from reference TRBV28 and TRBJ2-7, reads DVKVTQSSRYLVKRTGEKVFLECVQDMDHENMFWYRQDPGLGLRLIYFSYDVKMKEKGDIPEGYSVSREKKERFSLILESASTNQTSMYLCATHLSSGSSYEQYFGPGTRLTVT.

This clonotype was detected many times. The V and J genes are TRBV28 and TRBJ1-6; unclear D gene. This CDR3 spans 14 amino acids. The germline V gene encodes CDR1 MDHEN and CDR2 SYDVKM. Trimming pared 5 bases from V and 7 bases from J, leaving 12 bases between. This chain's CDR3 is CASSKTAVNSPLHF. The CDR3 region has the DNA TGTGCCAGCAGTAAGACCGCCGTGAATTCACCCCTCCACTTT.

This clonotype was observed at least ten times. The chain combines TRBV10-3 with TRBJ2-7; D may match TRBD1 or TRBD2 (5 bases each). V was cut by 8 bases and J by 1 base, with 15 bases left in between. Germline V lookup: CDR1 ENHRY, CDR2 SYGVKD. The CDR3 extends over 14 amino acids. Here the CDR3 reads CAISDGTDSYEQYF. The CDR3 DNA sequence: TGTGCCATCTCAGACGGGACGGATTCCTACGAGCAGTACTTC.

This chain joins TRBV28 and TRBJ1-2; unclear D gene. V dropped 6 bases and J dropped 3 bases, with 11 bases sitting between them. Germline lookup yields CDR1 MDHEN and CDR2 SYDVKM. CDR3 length: 13 amino acids. CDR3 amino acids: CASSSGRYYGYTF. The CDR3, as DNA: TGTGCCAGCAGCTCGGGCCGGTACTATGGCTACACCTTC.

V gene TRBV13 combines with J gene TRBJ1-3, with a possible D match to TRBD1 (5 bases). CDR3 size: 14 residues. Germline CDR1 and CDR2: PRHDT and FYEKMQ (reference sequence). Trimming removed 5 bases from V and 3 bases from J, with 11 bases in between. CDR3 protein: CASSLARDGNTIYF. DNA of the CDR3: TGTGCCAGCAGCCTCGCCAGGGATGGAAACACCATATATTTT. The full variable domain, rest sourced from reference TRBV13 and TRBJ1-3, is AAGVIQSPRHLIKEKRETATLKCYPIPRHDTVYWYQQGPGQDPQFLISFYEKMQSDKGSIPDRFSAQQFSDYHSELNMSSLELGDSALYFCASSLARDGNTIYFGEGSWLTVV.

This clonotype has a count of ten or more. The chain uses TRBV12-3 or TRBV12-4 and TRBJ1-5, with D possibly TRBD1 on 6 matching bases. Trimming took 6 bases from V and 2 from J, leaving 14 bases between them. The CDR3 spans 15 residues. The CDR3: CASSPTGLGNQPQHF. The CDR3 DNA reads TGTGCCAGCAGCCCCACAGGGCTTGGCAATCAGCCCCAGCATTTT.

This clonotype was counted between two and nine times. The chain has TRBV20-1 and TRBJ2-1; no clear D gene. This CDR3 has 16 amino acids. Trimming took 0 bases from V and 4 from J, leaving 16 bases between them. Germline V gives CDR1 DFQATT, CDR2 SNEGSKA (reference sequence). CDR3 amino acids: CSARDIEPMAYNEQFF. The CDR3 coding sequence is TGCAGTGCTAGAGACATCGAGCCTATGGCATACAATGAGCAGTTCTTC.

This clonotype was detected ten times or more. V usage is TRBV4-3 and J usage is TRBJ2-5; the match to TRBD2 covers 7 bases. CDR3 length: 16 residues. CDR1 is LGHNA, CDR2 YSLEER, per germline. V lost 0 bases, J lost 4 bases, and 8 bases stayed unmatched. CDR3 sequence reads: CASSQDRSGKGETQYF. CDR3 nucleotides: TGCGCCAGCAGCCAAGATCGAAGCGGGAAAGGAGAGACCCAGTACTTC.

The sample holds many counts of this clonotype. The rearrangement links TRBV30 to TRBJ2-7; D gene ambiguous. Germline assignment: CDR1 GTSNPN and CDR2 SVGIG (reference sequence). The germline V and J ends were trimmed by 4 bases and 2 bases, with 12 bases remaining between them. The CDR3 loop spans 13 amino acids. The CDR3 is CAWTPGSTYEQYF. DNA of the CDR3: TGTGCCTGGACCCCCGGCTCTACCTACGAGCAGTACTTC.

This clonotype showed up many times. An end of the junction does not agree with germline; a read error may underlie this. This chain uses TRBV10-3 with TRBJ2-1; 10 nucleotides align to TRBD1. Per germline, CDR1 ENHRY and CDR2 SYGVKD. CDR3 size: 12 residues. CDR3: CAISEREGTGVF. The CDR3 bases are TGTGCCATCAGTGAACGAGAGGGGACAGGGGTGTTC.

This clonotype was observed at least ten times. The CDR3 nucleotides are TGTGCCAGCAGCACCTGGACTAACACCGGGGAGCTGTTTTTT. Its protein product is CASSTWTNTGELFF. The chain links TRBV7-9 to TRBJ2-2; D is possibly TRBD2 (5 bases). The CDR3 has 14 residues. Germline values: CDR1 SEHNR, CDR2 FQNEAQ (reference sequence). V was clipped by 5 bases and J by 2 bases, with 9 bases between them.